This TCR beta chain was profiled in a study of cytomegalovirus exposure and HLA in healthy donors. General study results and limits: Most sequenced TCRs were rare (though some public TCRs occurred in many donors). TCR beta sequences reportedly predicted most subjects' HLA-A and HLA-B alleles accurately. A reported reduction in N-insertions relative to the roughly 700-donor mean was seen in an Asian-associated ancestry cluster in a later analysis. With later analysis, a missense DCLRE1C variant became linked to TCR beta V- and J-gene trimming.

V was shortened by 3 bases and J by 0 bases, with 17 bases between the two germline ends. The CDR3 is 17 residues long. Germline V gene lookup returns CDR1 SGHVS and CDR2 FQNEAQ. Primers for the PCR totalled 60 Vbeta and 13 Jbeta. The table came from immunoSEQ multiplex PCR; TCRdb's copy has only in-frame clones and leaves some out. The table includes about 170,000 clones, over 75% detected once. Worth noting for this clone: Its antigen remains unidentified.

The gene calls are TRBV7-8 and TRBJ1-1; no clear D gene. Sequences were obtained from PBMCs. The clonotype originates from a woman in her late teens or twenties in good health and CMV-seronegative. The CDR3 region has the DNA TGTGCCAGCAGCTTTTCCCGGGATTTGCGAATGAACACTGAAGCTTTCTTT. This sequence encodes CASSFSRDLRMNTEAFF.